Listed here are 10 T cell receptor beta chains from one sample, sequenced in a study of post-analysis software for immune sequencing data. Included in the TCR beta cDNA libraries were unique molecular identifiers. TCRdb re-called the PCR reads through MiXCR, storing one row per CDR3 protein. The repertoire consists of roughly 670,000 distinct CDR3 sequences, with 59% occurring once and the leading ten covering approximately 11%. Whole-study results and caveats: Patients had higher frequencies than controls of five or six TRBV segments, including TRBV5-6, TRBV5-1 and TRBV20-1.

No cognate antigen is known for these TCRs. Sequenced sample: blood. These receptor sequences come from a girl aged 2 to 10 with multiple sclerosis.

This clonotype came up a few times. The V and J genes are TRBV5-1 and TRBJ1-1; a weak D match, TRBD1 (5 bases). V was trimmed by 0 bases and J by 2 bases, leaving 14 bases between them. There are 16 residues in the CDR3. Germline CDR1 is SGHRS and CDR2 is YFSETQ. The CDR3 spells CASSLAVSGGNTEAFF. The CDR3 DNA follows: TGCGCCAGCAGCTTGGCGGTGTCCGGGGGAAACACTGAAGCTTTCTTT.

This clonotype was seen more than once but under ten times. The rearrangement joins TRBV4-3 to TRBJ2-5, with D possibly being TRBD2 (7 bases). Germline assignment: CDR1 LGHNA and CDR2 YSLEER. Trimming shortened V by 1 base and J by 5 bases, and 14 bases separated the two germline ends. The CDR3 consists of 15 residues. CDR3 nucleotides: TGCGCCAGCAGCCAAGCTTTCAGGGGAGGGGAGACCCAGTACTTC. This encodes CASSQAFRGGETQYF.

This clonotype has more than one count but fewer than ten. The chain combines TRBV20-1 with TRBJ2-1, with 7 bases that match TRBD2. Germline trimming cut 2 bases from V and 12 bases from J; bases unmatched to any gene: 16. CDR1 and CDR2 from the germline V gene are DFQATT and SNEGSKA (reference sequence). The CDR3 is 15 amino acids. CDR3 amino acids: CSARNLADGKRRQFF. The CDR3, as DNA: TGCAGTGCTAGAAATCTAGCGGACGGTAAACGACGGCAGTTCTTC.

This chain connects TRBV25-1 to TRBJ1-5; 8 nucleotides align to TRBD1. J gave up 2 bases and V 6 bases, and 6 bases lay outside the gene matches. This CDR3 has 15 amino acids. The germline V gene has CDR1 MGHDK and CDR2 SYGVNS. The CDR3 region has the DNA TGTGCCAGCAGCTCGGACAGGGATGGCAATCAGCCCCAGCATTTT. Its protein product is CASSSDRDGNQPQHF.

The chain combines TRBV7-9 with TRBJ2-4; D may be TRBD1 (6 bases). V was shortened by 0 bases and J by 3 bases, with 21 bases between the two germline ends. The CDR3 extends over 19 amino acids. The germline CDR1 and CDR2 sequences are SEHNR and FQNEAQ (reference sequence). The DNA for the CDR3 is TGTGCCAGCAGCTTAGCCCAGGGGCCTATGCGGCCTGACAAAAACATTCAGTACTTC. Protein: CASSLAQGPMRPDKNIQYF.

The chain is built from TRBV4-3 and TRBJ2-1; D perhaps matches TRBD2 (5 bases). This CDR3 spans 12 amino acids. The germline V gene has CDR1 LGHNA and CDR2 YSLEER. Trimming took 0 bases from V and 8 from J, leaving 5 bases between them. The CDR3 sequence is CASSQDGDEQFF. In nucleotides, the CDR3 is TGCGCCAGCAGCCAAGACGGGGATGAGCAGTTCTTC.

This clonotype has only a few counts. This chain links TRBV29-1 with TRBJ2-3, with TRBD1 matching over 7 bases. Germline V gene lookup returns CDR1 SQVTM and CDR2 ANQGSEA. The CDR3 consists of 14 residues. The ends lost 4 bases at V and 1 base at J; junction bases unmatched: 5. CDR3 protein: CSVATGTGTDTQYF. The CDR3 DNA reads as TGCAGCGTTGCAACCGGGACAGGCACAGATACGCAGTATTTT.

A single count supports this clonotype. The chain combines TRBV2 with TRBJ2-7, with 8 positions matching TRBD1. The trim removed 6 bases at V and 9 bases at J, leaving 10 bases unmatched. The germline V gene encodes CDR1 SNHLY and CDR2 FYNNEI. This CDR3 comprises 13 residues. CDR3 loop: CASRTRDRSRQYF. Here the CDR3 DNA reads TGTGCCAGCAGAACCCGGGACAGGTCGCGGCAGTACTTC.

CDR3 sequence reads: CSVTGQGNTEAFF. As DNA, the CDR3 is TGCAGCGTGACCGGACAGGGGAACACTGAAGCTTTCTTT. The gene calls are TRBV29-1 and TRBJ1-1; 8 bases agree with TRBD1. The CDR3 sequence is 13 residues long. Germline CDR1 is SQVTM and CDR2 is ANQGSEA. J gave up 1 base and V 6 bases, and 4 bases lay outside the gene matches.

The genes are TRBV5-1 and TRBJ2-5, with TRBD1 as a possible D gene (5 bases). This CDR3 is 16 amino acids long. V gave up 4 bases and J gave up 5 bases, with 21 bases separating them. From germline, CDR1 is SGHRS and CDR2 YFSETQ. CDR3 DNA sequence: TGCGCCAGCAGCCCTACTCTGACCAGGGCCGGGGAGACCCAGTACTTC. Translated, it gives CASSPTLTRAGETQYF.